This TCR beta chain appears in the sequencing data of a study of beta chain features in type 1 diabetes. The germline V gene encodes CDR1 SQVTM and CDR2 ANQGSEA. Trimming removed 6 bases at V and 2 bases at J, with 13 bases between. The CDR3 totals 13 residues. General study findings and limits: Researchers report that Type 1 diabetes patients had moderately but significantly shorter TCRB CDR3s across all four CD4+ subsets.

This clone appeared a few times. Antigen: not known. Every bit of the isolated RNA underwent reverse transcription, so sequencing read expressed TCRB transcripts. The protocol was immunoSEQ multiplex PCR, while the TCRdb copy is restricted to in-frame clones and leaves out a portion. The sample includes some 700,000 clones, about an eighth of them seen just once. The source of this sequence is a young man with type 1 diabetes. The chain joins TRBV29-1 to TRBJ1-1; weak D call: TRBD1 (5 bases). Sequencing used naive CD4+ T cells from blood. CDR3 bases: TGCAGCGTCTGTGGGGCCACCAACACTGAAGCTTTCTTT. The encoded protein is CSVCGATNTEAFF.